This TCR beta chain is from a study of beta chain features in type 1 diabetes. Overall study findings and caveats: TCRB repertoires of naive, central memory and Treg cells appeared more similar among patients than among healthy donors.

Expressed TCRB transcripts were sequenced because the entire RNA isolate underwent reverse transcription. Sequenced by immunoSEQ multiplex PCR; TCRdb stores in-frame clones only, minus some. Counted here are about 150,000 clones, 7% to 10% occurring once; the ten biggest clones make up 2.3%. V lost 6 bases, J lost 2 bases, and 2 bases stayed unmatched. CDR3 length: 14 amino acids. The germline gives CDR1 SNHLY, CDR2 FYNNEI. This clone turned up a few times. Its antigen is still unknown. The V and J genes are TRBV2 and TRBJ2-3; 10 bases are shared with TRBD1. The clonotype was recovered from a woman aged 18-29 years in good health. Sequencing used central memory CD4+ T cells from blood. Written as DNA, the CDR3 is TGTGCCAGCAGGGGGACAGGGGCCACAGATACGCAGTATTTT. Its translation is CASRGTGATDTQYF.